This T cell receptor (beta chain) was identified in a study of cytomegalovirus exposure and HLA in healthy donors. To note about this clone: Its antigen is not identified.

This CDR3 is 12 amino acids long. Trimming left V 4 bases short and J 13 bases short, with 14 bases between. CDR1 and CDR2 from the germline V gene are SEHNR and FQNEAQ (reference sequence). PCR was performed using 60 Vbeta and 13 Jbeta primers. Profiled with immunoSEQ multiplex PCR; TCRdb holds only in-frame clones, not every one. The table shows about 160,000 clones, with around 78% occurring only once. Whole-study results and caveats: Analysis performed later showed TCR beta chains linked to HLA being more clonally expanded than equally common others. TCR association rates varied by HLA locus in a later analysis, with DRB1 highest and HLA-C lowest. Using a false discovery rate of 0.05, a later analysis showed that approximately 18,000 TCR beta sequences were associated with HLA alleles.

The TCR comes from a woman between 50 and 59 years old in good health and CMV-seropositive. V is TRBV7-9 and J is TRBJ2-1; D possibly corresponds to TRBD1 (5 bases). The sample was PBMCs. The CDR3 reads CASSSSQGNQFF. The CDR3 DNA reads as TGTGCCAGCAGCTCGTCGCAGGGCAACCAGTTCTTC.